Sequencing of this T cell receptor (beta chain) was carried out in a study of blood T cells in healthy people across ages. This clonotype has at least ten counts. The CDR3 loop spans 15 amino acids. Between the trimmed V and J ends, which lost 3 bases and 3 bases, there was a span of 12 bases. Germline CDR1 is MDHEN and CDR2 is SYDVKM. Through a sample-barcoded 5' primer and a J-beta primer mix, a second PCR was run for roughly 7 to 12 cycles. One entry per CDR3 protein results from TCRdb running MiXCR on the 5' RACE reads. The data hold 800,000 to 950,000 distinct CDR3 sequences, with about 28% observed a single time. These data also formed part of another study, on T cells of mothers and their children.

The sequence was collected from a middle-aged woman in good health. V and J are TRBV28 and TRBJ2-1; the D gene could be TRBD1 or TRBD2 (5 bases each). The specimen was blood. CDR3 loop: CASSFRGRNYNEQFF. The DNA of the CDR3 is TGTGCCAGCAGTTTTCGGGGACGGAACTACAATGAGCAGTTCTTC.